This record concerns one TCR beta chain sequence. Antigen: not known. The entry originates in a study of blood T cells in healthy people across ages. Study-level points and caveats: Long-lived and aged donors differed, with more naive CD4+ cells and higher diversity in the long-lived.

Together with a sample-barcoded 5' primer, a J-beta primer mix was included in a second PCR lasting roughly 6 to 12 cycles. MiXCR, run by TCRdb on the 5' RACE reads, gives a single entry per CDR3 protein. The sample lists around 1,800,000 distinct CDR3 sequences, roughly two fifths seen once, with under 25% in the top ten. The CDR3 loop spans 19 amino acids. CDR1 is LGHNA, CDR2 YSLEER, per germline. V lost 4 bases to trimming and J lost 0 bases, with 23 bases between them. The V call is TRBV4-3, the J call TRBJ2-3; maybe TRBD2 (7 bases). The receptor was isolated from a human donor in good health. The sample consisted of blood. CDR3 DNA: TGCGCCAGCAGCCCCCTTGGAGGGGGGGAAGGTTCAAGCACAGATACGCAGTATTTT. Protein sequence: CASSPLGGGEGSSTDTQYF.